The rows below give T cell receptor beta chains drawn from one sample of a study of T cell responses to AZD1222 COVID-19 vaccine. The repertoire was sequenced with immunoSEQ multiplex PCR; TCRdb's copy has only in-frame clones and lacks some. The sample carries about 130,000 clones, 80% to 95% recorded once. Sequences were derived from peripheral blood, sampled 28 days after the second AZD1222 dose. The receptors were sampled from an adult who received the AZD1222 COVID-19 vaccine. CDR3s include the opening cysteine and the closing phenylalanine or tryptophan. Each record gives: D gene, J gene, V gene, CDR3 protein. D genes are given only for firm matches.

D gene: TRBD2
J gene: TRBJ2-2
V gene: TRBV4-3
CDR3 protein: CASSLGLAGDTGELFF

D gene: -
J gene: TRBJ2-1
V gene: TRBV7-9
CDR3 protein: CASSPALGADEQFF

D gene: -
J gene: TRBJ2-7
V gene: TRBV6-5
CDR3 protein: CASSYLGPAEVYEQYF

D gene: -
J gene: TRBJ1-6
V gene: TRBV21-1
CDR3 protein: CASGGLQDCNSPLHF

D gene: -
J gene: TRBJ1-2
V gene: TRBV28
CDR3 protein: CASSLSGSGYGYTF

D gene: TRBD1
J gene: TRBJ1-2
V gene: TRBV9
CDR3 protein: CASSVGLGGKGYTF

D gene: -
J gene: TRBJ1-1
V gene: TRBV4-3
CDR3 protein: CASSQDLGGVHPGAFF

D gene: TRBD1
J gene: TRBJ1-1
V gene: TRBV20-1
CDR3 protein: CSASDRALTEAFF

D gene: -
J gene: TRBJ1-4
V gene: TRBV9
CDR3 protein: CASSVGQVGGGEKLFF

D gene: -
J gene: TRBJ2-3
V gene: TRBV7-3
CDR3 protein: CASSLGPSTDTQYF

D gene: TRBD2
J gene: TRBJ2-1
V gene: TRBV7-9
CDR3 protein: CASSLSGINEQFF

D gene: -
J gene: TRBJ1-3
V gene: TRBV7-8
CDR3 protein: CASSLAPSGNTIYF

D gene: -
J gene: TRBJ1-1
V gene: TRBV7-6
CDR3 protein: CASSLLGRRAEAFF

D gene: -
J gene: TRBJ2-1
V gene: TRBV19
CDR3 protein: CASNSGGAENEQFF

D gene: -
J gene: TRBJ2-5
V gene: TRBV15
CDR3 protein: CATSSLRGYQETQYF

D gene: -
J gene: TRBJ1-2
V gene: TRBV4-3
CDR3 protein: CASSHTGQYYGYTF

D gene: -
J gene: TRBJ2-7
V gene: TRBV7-8
CDR3 protein: CASSLARPGEGYEQYF

D gene: -
J gene: TRBJ1-1
V gene: TRBV30
CDR3 protein: CAWMTGPTEAFF

D gene: TRBD2
J gene: TRBJ2-5
V gene: TRBV4-3
CDR3 protein: CASSQALAGKQETQYF

D gene: TRBD1
J gene: TRBJ2-7
V gene: TRBV5-1
CDR3 protein: CASRPGTGKYEQYF

D gene: TRBD1
J gene: TRBJ1-4
V gene: TRBV18
CDR3 protein: CASRPGGAAKLFF

D gene: TRBD1
J gene: TRBJ2-2
V gene: TRBV6-5
CDR3 protein: CASRGQGFAGELFF

D gene: TRBD1
J gene: TRBJ2-7
V gene: TRBV5-8
CDR3 protein: CASSWGQGGIYEQYF

D gene: -
J gene: TRBJ2-2
V gene: TRBV5-1
CDR3 protein: CASTMGQNTGELFF

D gene: -
J gene: TRBJ1-2
V gene: TRBV19
CDR3 protein: CASSIGGTNYGYTF

D gene: TRBD1
J gene: TRBJ2-3
V gene: TRBV9
CDR3 protein: CASSVATRGQAQYF

D gene: -
J gene: TRBJ1-5
V gene: TRBV19
CDR3 protein: CASSFRDQPQHF

D gene: -
J gene: TRBJ2-1
V gene: TRBV29-1
CDR3 protein: CSVDLRTNEQFF

D gene: TRBD1
J gene: TRBJ1-1
V gene: TRBV28
CDR3 protein: CASSSGQGTTEAFF

D gene: -
J gene: TRBJ1-6
V gene: TRBV19
CDR3 protein: CASSTTALNSPLHF

D gene: TRBD1
J gene: TRBJ1-3
V gene: TRBV12-5
CDR3 protein: CASGYDRGLSSGNTIYF

D gene: TRBD2
J gene: TRBJ2-1
V gene: TRBV9
CDR3 protein: CASSVGGALYNEQFF

D gene: -
J gene: TRBJ1-6
V gene: TRBV7-2
CDR3 protein: CASSLEARANSPLHF

D gene: TRBD2
J gene: TRBJ2-7
V gene: TRBV4-2
CDR3 protein: CASSQDPSGRAPLRQYF

D gene: -
J gene: TRBJ2-1
V gene: TRBV12-3/TRBV12-4
CDR3 protein: CASSSLANEQFF

D gene: -
J gene: TRBJ1-1
V gene: TRBV5-6
CDR3 protein: CASSVGLGEAEAFF

D gene: -
J gene: TRBJ2-5
V gene: TRBV2
CDR3 protein: CASSEFRGDQETQYF

D gene: -
J gene: TRBJ1-1
V gene: TRBV5-1
CDR3 protein: CASSLARNTEAFF

D gene: -
J gene: TRBJ2-1
V gene: TRBV6-1
CDR3 protein: CASSDFFNEQFF